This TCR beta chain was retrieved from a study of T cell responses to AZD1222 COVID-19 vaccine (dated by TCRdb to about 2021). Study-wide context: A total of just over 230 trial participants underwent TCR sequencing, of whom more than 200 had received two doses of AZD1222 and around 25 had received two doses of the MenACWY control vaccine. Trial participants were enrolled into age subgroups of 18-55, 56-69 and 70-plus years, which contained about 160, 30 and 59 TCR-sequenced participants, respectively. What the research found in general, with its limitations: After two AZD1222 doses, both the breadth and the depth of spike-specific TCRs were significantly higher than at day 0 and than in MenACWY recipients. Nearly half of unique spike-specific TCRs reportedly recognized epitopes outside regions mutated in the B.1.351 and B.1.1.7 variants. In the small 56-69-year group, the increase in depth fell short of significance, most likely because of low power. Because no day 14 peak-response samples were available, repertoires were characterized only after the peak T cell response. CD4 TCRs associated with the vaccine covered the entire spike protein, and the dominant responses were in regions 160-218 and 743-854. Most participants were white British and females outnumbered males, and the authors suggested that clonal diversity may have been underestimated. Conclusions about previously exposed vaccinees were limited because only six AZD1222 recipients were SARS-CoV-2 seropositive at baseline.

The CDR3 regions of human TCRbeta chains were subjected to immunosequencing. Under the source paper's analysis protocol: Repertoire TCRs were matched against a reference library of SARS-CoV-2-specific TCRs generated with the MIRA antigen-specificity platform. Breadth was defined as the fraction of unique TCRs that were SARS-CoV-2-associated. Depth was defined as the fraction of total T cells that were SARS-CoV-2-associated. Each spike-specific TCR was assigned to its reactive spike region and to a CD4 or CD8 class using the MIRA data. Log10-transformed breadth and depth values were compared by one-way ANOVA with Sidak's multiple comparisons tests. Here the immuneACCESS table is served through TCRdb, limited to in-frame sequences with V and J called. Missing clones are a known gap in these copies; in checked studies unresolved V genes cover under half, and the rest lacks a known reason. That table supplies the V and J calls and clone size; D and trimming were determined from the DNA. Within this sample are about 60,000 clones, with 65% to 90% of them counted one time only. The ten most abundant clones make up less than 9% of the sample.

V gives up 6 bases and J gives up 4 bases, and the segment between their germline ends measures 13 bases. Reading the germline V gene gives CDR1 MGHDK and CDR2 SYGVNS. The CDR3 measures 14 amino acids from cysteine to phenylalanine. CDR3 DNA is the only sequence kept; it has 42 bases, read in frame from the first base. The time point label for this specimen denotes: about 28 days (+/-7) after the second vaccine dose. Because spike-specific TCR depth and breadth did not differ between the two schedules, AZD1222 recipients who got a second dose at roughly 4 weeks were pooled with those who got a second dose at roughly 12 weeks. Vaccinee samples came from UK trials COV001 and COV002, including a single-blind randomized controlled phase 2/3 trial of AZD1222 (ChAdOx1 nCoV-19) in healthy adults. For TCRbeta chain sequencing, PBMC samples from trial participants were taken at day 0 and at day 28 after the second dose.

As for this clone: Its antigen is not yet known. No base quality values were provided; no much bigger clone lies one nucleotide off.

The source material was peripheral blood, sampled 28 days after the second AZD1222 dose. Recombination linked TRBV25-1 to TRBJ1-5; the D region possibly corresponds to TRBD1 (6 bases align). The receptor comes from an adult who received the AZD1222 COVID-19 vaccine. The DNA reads TGTGCCAGCAGCGAGGGGGGATGGAATCAGCCCCAGCATTTT. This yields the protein CASSEGGWNQPQHF.